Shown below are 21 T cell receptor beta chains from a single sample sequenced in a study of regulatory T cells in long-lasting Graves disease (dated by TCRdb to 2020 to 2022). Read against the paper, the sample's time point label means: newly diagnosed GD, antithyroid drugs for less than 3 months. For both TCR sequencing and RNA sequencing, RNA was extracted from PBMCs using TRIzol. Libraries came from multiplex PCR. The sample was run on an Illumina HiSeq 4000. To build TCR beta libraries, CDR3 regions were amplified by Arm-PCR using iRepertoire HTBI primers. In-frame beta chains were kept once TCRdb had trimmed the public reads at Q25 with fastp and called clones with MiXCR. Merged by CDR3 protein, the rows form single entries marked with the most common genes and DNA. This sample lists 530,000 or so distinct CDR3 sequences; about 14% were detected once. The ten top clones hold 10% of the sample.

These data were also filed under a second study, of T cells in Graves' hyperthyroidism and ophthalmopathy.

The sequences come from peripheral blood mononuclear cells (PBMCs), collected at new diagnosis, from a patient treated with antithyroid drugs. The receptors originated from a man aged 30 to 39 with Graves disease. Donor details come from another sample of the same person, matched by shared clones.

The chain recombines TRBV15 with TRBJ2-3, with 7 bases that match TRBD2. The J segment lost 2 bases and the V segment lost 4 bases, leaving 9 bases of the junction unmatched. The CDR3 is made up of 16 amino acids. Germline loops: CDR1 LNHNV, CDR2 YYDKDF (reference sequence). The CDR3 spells CATSTYGRGSTDTQYF. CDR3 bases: TGTGCCACCAGCACCTATGGGCGGGGGTCCACAGATACGCAGTATTTT.

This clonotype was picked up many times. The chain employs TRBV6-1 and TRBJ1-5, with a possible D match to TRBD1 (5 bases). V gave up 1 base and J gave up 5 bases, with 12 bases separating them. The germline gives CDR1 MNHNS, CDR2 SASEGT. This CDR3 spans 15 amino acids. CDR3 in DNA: TGTGCCAGCAGTGAAGGGGGGACGGGGTATCAGCCCCAGCATTTT. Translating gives CASSEGGTGYQPQHF.

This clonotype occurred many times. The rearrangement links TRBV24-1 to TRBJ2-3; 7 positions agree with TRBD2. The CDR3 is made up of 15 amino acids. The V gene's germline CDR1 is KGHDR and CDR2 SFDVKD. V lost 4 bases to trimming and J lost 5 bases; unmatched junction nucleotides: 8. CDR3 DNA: TGTGCCACCAGTGACCGCCAAGCGGGGAGAGATACGCAGTATTTT. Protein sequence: CATSDRQAGRDTQYF.

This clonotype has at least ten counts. The CDR3 bases are TGTGCCAGCAGATTGGGACAGGGAGGAGGTACTGAAGCTTTCTTT. Protein sequence: CASRLGQGGGTEAFF. The V and J genes are TRBV2 and TRBJ1-1; 9 nucleotides line up with TRBD1. V shed 6 bases and J 5 bases; nucleotides not matched to a gene: 10. CDR1 is SNHLY, CDR2 FYNNEI, per germline. The CDR3 spans 15 residues.

CDR3 sequence reads: CASSPKRATPNTGELFF. The CDR3 DNA is TGTGCCAGCTCGCCTAAGCGGGCGACACCGAACACCGGGGAGCTGTTTTTT. V gene TRBV18 combines with J gene TRBJ2-2, with D possibly being TRBD2 (6 bases). Trimming left V 6 bases short and J 0 bases short, with 17 bases between. Germline V lookup: CDR1 KGHSH, CDR2 LQKENI. The CDR3 contains 17 residues.

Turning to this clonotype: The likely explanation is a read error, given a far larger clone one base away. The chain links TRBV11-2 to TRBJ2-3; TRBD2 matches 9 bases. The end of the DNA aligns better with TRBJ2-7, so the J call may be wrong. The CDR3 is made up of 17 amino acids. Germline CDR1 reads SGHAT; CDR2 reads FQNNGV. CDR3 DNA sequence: TGTGCCAGCAGCCACCTCACATCGCGGGAGGGCTACAATGAGCAGTACTTC. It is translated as CASSHLTSREGYNEQYF.

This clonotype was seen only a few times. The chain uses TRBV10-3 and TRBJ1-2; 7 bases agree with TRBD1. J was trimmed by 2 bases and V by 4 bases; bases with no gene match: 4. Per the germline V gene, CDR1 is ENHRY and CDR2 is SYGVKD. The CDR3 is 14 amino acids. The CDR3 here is CAISAQTGNYGYTF. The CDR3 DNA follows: TGTGCCATCAGTGCTCAGACAGGGAACTATGGCTACACCTTC.

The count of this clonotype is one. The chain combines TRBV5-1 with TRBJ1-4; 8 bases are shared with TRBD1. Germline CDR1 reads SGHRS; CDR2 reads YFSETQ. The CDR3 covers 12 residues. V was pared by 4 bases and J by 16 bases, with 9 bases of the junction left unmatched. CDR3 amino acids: CASSPGQGREFF. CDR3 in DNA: TGCGCCAGCAGCCCAGGACAGGGAAGGGAGTTTTTT.

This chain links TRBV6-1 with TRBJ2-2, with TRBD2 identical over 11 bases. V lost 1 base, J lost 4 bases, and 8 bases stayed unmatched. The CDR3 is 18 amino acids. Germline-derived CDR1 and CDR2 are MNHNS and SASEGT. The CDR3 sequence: CASSEVAGGPSTTGELFF. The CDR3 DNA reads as TGTGCCAGCAGTGAAGTAGCGGGAGGGCCCTCAACCACCGGGGAGCTGTTTTTT.

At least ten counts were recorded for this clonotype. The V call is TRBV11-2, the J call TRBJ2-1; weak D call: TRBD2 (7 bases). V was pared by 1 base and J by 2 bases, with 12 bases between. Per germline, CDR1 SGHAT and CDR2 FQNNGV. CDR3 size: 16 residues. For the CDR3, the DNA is TGTGCCAGCAGCTTAGTCGCGGGGGCTACCTACAATGAGCAGTTCTTC. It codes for CASSLVAGATYNEQFF.

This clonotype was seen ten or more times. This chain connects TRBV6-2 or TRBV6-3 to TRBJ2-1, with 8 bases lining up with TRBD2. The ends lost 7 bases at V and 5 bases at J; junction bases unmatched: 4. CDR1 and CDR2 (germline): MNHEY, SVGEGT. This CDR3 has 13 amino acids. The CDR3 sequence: CASMEAGDNEQFF. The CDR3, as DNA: TGTGCCAGCATGGAAGCGGGGGACAATGAGCAGTTCTTC.

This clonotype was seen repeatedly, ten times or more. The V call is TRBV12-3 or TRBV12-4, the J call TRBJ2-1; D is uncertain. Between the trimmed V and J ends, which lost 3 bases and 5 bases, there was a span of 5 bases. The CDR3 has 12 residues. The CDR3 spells CASSFPNNEQFF. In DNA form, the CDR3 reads TGTGCCAGCAGTTTTCCCAACAATGAGCAGTTCTTC.

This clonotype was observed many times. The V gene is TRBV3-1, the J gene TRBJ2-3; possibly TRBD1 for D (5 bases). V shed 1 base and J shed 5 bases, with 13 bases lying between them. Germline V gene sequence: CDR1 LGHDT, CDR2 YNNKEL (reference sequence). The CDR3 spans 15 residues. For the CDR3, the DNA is TGTGCCAGCAGCCAAGGGGTAGGGGCTGGAGATACGCAGTATTTT. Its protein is CASSQGVGAGDTQYF.

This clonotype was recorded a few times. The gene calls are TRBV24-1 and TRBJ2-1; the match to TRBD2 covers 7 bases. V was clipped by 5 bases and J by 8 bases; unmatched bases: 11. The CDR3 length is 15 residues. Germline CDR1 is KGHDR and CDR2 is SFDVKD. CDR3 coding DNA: TGTGCCACCAGTGGCGCGGGAGAGGTCGAAGATGAGCAGTTCTTC. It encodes CATSGAGEVEDEQFF.

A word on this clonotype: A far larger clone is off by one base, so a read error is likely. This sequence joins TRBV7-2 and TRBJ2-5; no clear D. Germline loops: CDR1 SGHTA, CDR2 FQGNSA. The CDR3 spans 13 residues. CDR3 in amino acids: CASSPPVQEIQYF. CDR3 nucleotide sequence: TGTGCCAGCAGCCCTCCTGTCCAAGAGATCCAGTACTTC.

Here the CDR3 reads CASSLSGGVRQFF. CDR3 nucleotides: TGCGCCAGCAGCTTATCAGGGGGCGTTCGGCAGTTCTTC. This chain links TRBV5-1 with TRBJ2-1, with 8 bases aligning to TRBD1. J was trimmed by 12 bases and V by 2 bases; bases with no gene match: 7. The CDR3 length is 13 residues. Germline assignment: CDR1 SGHRS and CDR2 YFSETQ.

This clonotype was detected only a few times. CDR3 sequence: CASSQSFANTEAFF. The CDR3 bases are TGTGCCAGCAGCCAATCCTTTGCGAACACTGAAGCTTTCTTT. The chain joins TRBV3-1 to TRBJ1-1; D uncertain. V was trimmed by 2 bases and J by 1 base, leaving 8 bases between them. This CDR3 has 14 residues. Germline loops: CDR1 LGHDT, CDR2 YNNKEL (reference sequence).

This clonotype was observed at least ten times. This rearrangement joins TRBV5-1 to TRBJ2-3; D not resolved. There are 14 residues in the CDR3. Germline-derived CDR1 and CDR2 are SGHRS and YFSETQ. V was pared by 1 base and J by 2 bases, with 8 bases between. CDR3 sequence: CASSLSQPTDTQYF. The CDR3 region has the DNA TGCGCCAGCAGCTTGAGCCAGCCCACAGATACGCAGTATTTT.

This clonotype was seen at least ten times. CDR3: CATQRTSGGRPGNIQYF. The CDR3 DNA reads TGTGCCACTCAGAGGACTAGCGGGGGACGCCCGGGAAACATTCAGTACTTC. This chain links TRBV6-2 or TRBV6-3 with TRBJ2-4, with TRBD2 matching over 13 bases. Unmatched junction bases numbered 15, after V lost 10 bases and J lost 6 bases. Germline V lookup: CDR1 MNHEY, CDR2 SVGEGT. CDR3 length: 17 amino acids.

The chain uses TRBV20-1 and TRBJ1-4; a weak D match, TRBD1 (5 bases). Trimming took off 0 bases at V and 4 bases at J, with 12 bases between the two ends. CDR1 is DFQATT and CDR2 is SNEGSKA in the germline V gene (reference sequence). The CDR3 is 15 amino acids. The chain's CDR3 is CSARDGGGFNEKLFF. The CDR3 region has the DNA TGCAGTGCTAGAGATGGGGGGGGTTTTAATGAAAAACTGTTTTTT.

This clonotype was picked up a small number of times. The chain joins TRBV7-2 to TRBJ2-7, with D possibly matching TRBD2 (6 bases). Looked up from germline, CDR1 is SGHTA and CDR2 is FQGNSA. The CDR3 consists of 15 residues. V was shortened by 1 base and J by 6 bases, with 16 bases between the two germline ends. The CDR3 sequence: CASSLDHGRGGEQYF. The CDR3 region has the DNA TGTGCCAGCAGCTTAGATCACGGGAGAGGTGGCGAGCAGTACTTC.